This entry lists 6 T cell receptor beta chains sequenced from one sample in a study of cytomegalovirus exposure and HLA in healthy donors. PCR used 60 Vbeta primers and 13 Jbeta primers. Data came from immunoSEQ multiplex PCR; TCRdb stores just in-frame clones and leaves some out. The sample includes 90,000 to 100,000 clones, approximately 76% of them seen just once. The sequencing sample was made of PBMCs. These receptors all stem from a man aged 40-49 years in good health and CMV-seropositive.

The table lists this clone with a few counts. The chain has TRBV7-8 and TRBJ2-1; D is perhaps TRBD1 (5 bases). CDR1 and CDR2 (germline): SGHVS, FQNEAQ. Trimming took off 2 bases at V and 0 bases at J, with 14 bases between the two ends. CDR3 length: 17 residues. CDR3 residues: CASSLRGSLLSYNEQFF. CDR3 nucleotide sequence: TGTGCCAGCAGCTTAAGGGGTAGCCTCCTCTCCTACAATGAGCAGTTCTTC. Supplemented by reference TRBV7-8 and TRBJ2-1, the full variable domain reads GAGVSQSPRYKVAKRGQDVALRCDPISGHVSLFWYQQALGQGPEFLTYFQNEAQLDKSGLPSDRFFAERPEGSVSTLKIQRTQQEDSAVYLCASSLRGSLLSYNEQFFGPGTRLTVL.

This clone was seen once. A junction boundary mismatches the germline segment, possibly from a read error. The chain has TRBV7-7 and TRBJ2-5, with D possibly matching TRBD2 (6 bases). CDR3 size: 14 residues. Germline CDR1 reads SSHAT; CDR2 reads FNYEAQ (reference sequence). The CDR3 nucleotides read TGTGCTAGCAGCTTAGGATGGGGGGACGAGACCCAGTACTTC. Encoded protein: CASSLGWGDETQYF.

CDR3 protein: CASSEAGATGTSGTSYEQYF. The CDR3 DNA follows: TGTGCCAGCAGTGAAGCCGGTGCAACCGGGACTAGCGGGACGTCCTACGAGCAGTACTTC. This sequence joins TRBV6-1 and TRBJ2-7; 13 bases are a match to TRBD2. The CDR3 runs 20 residues. Germline trimming cut 0 bases from V and 1 base from J; bases unmatched to any gene: 12. Germline CDR1 and CDR2: MNHNS and SASEGT.

This CDR3 reads CASSPRTRTSGGSSSYEQYF. The CDR3 DNA reads as TGTGCCAGCAGCCCCCGAACTAGGACTAGCGGGGGTTCAAGCTCCTACGAGCAGTACTTC. The genes are TRBV21-1 and TRBJ2-7; the D call in the table, TRBD2, was not verified against the DNA. TRBV21-1 is a pseudogene. The CDR3 has 20 amino acids.

The rearrangement uses TRBV7-2 and TRBJ2-1; 11 bases fit TRBD2. The length of the CDR3 is 14 residues. Germline V lookup: CDR1 SGHTA, CDR2 FQGNSA. Trimming took 2 bases from V and 10 from J; bases not matched to a gene: 4. The CDR3 region is CASSLLAGGGEQFF. The CDR3 DNA follows: TGTGCCAGCAGCTTACTAGCGGGGGGAGGGGAGCAGTTCTTC. The variable domain in full, with the rest retrieved from reference TRBV7-2 and TRBJ2-1, is GAGVSQSPSNKVTEKGKDVELRCDPISGHTALYWYRQSLGQGLEFLIYFQGNSAPDKSGLPSDRFSAERTGGSVSTLTIQRTQQEDSAVYLCASSLLAGGGEQFFGPGTRLTVL.

The V gene is TRBV13, the J gene TRBJ2-5; 7 bases are a match to TRBD2. The CDR3 totals 16 residues. Germline V lookup: CDR1 PRHDT, CDR2 FYEKMQ (reference sequence). Trimming removed 4 bases from V and 7 bases from J; junction bases left unmatched: 15. CDR3 nucleotides: TGTGCCAGCAGCTCAGGGTTGCCCGGACTAGAGGGGACCCAGTACTTC. This codes for CASSSGLPGLEGTQYF.